This record looks at one T cell receptor (beta chain) sequence and its context. Its antigen is undetermined. The ends lost 5 bases at V and 3 bases at J; junction bases unmatched: 3. The CDR3 extends over 14 amino acids. Germline values: CDR1 MNHNS, CDR2 SASEGT. Described time point: newly diagnosed GD, antithyroid drugs for less than 3 months. There was RNA extracted from PBMCs, and the TCR library was made from it. This entry belongs to a study of regulatory T cells in long-lasting Graves disease. Study observations and caveats: Persistent Graves' patients possessed reduced TCR diversity relative to recently diagnosed ones. Thyroid tissue was not sampled; only peripheral blood was.

CDR3-region Arm-PCR and iRepertoire HTBI primers produced the TCR beta libraries. Using its own MiXCR run on the multiplex PCR reads, TCRdb lists one record per CDR3 protein. The repertoire holds hundreds of thousands of distinct CDR3 sequences, with about 16% as singletons. Separately, the same data were catalogued under a study of T cells in Graves' hyperthyroidism and ophthalmopathy. Turning to that study: The patients, who ranged from 18 to 65 in age, presented with newly diagnosed hyperthyroidism lasting under 2 months.

The receptor comes from a man between 18 and 29 years old with Graves disease. The chain joins TRBV6-1 to TRBJ1-4, with TRBD1 identical over 7 bases. The sequencing used peripheral blood mononuclear cells (PBMCs), collected at new diagnosis, from a patient treated with antithyroid drugs. CDR3 protein: CASSTGAANEKLFF. DNA for the CDR3: TGTGCCAGCAGTACAGGGGCAGCTAATGAAAAACTGTTTTTT.